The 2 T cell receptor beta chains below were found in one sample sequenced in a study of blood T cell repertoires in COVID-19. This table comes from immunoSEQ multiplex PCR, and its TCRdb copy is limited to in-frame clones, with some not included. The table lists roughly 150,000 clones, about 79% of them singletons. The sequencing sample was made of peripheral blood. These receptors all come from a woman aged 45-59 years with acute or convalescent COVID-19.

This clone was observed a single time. The CDR3 nucleotides read TGTGCCAGCAGTGGACTAGCGTGGTCAGAAGATACGCAGTATTTT. Its translation: CASSGLAWSEDTQYF. The chain has TRBV6-2 or TRBV6-3 and TRBJ2-3; TRBD2 aligns across 9 bases. Germline assignment: CDR1 MNHEY and CDR2 SVGEGT. The junction had 8 bases not matched to a gene; V was cut back by 5 bases and J by 5 bases. The CDR3 has 15 residues.

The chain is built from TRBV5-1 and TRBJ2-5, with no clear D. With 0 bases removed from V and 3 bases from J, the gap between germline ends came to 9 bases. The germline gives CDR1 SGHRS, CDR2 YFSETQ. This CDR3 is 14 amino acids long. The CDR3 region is CASSLDPGEETQYF. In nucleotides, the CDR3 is TGCGCCAGCAGCTTGGATCCCGGAGAAGAGACCCAGTACTTC.